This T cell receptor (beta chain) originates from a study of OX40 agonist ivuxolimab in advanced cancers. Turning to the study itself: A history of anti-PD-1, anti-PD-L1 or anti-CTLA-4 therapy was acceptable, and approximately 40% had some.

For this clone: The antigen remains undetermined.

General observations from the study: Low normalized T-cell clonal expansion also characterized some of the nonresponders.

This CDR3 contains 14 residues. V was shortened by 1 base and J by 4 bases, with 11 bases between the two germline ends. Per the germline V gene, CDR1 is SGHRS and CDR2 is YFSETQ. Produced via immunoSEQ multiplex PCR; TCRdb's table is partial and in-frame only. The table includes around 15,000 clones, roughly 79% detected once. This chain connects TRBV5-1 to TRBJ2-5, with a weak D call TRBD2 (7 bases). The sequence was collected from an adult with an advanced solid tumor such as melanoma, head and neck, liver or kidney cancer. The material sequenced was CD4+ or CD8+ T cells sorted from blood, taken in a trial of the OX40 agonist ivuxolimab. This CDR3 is CASSLWGGIETQYF. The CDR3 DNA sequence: TGCGCCAGCAGCTTGTGGGGGGGCATAGAGACCCAGTACTTC. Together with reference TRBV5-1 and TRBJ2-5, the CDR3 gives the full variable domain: KAGVTQTPRYLIKTRGQQVTLSCSPISGHRSVSWYQQTPGQGLQFLFEYFSETQRNKGNFPGRFSGRQFSNSRSEMNVSTLELGDSALYLCASSLWGGIETQYFGPGTRLLVL.